A selection of T cell receptor beta chains follows, all from one sample in a study of high-grade serous ovarian cancer treatment subgroups. Sequencing used immunoSEQ multiplex PCR; TCRdb keeps in-frame clones, though not all of them. The sample includes approximately 5,800 clones, about 70% of them seen just once. Sequenced: tumor tissue. These TCRs come from a human donor with high-grade serous ovarian cancer. CDR3s include the opening cysteine and the closing phenylalanine or tryptophan. D genes are given only for firm matches. Size values are once, few and many counts, or a class for expanded clones, and some rows have none.

v_gene: TRBV6-1
j_gene: TRBJ1-2
d_gene: .
abundance: .
CDR3nt: TGTGCCAGCACCCATTCCTATGGCTACACCTTC
CDR3aa: CASTHSYGYTF

v_gene: TRBV11-2
j_gene: TRBJ2-7
d_gene: .
abundance: few
CDR3nt: TGTGCCAGCAGCTTAGAACCGGCATCCTACTACGAGCAGTACTTC
CDR3aa: CASSLEPASYYEQYF

v_gene: TRBV10-3
j_gene: TRBJ1-3
d_gene: .
abundance: .
CDR3nt: TGTGCCATCAGTGAGTCGAATCAGCTTATCTCTGGAAACACCATATATTTT
CDR3aa: CAISESNQLISGNTIYF

v_gene: TRBV11-2
j_gene: TRBJ1-6
d_gene: .
abundance: .
CDR3nt: TGTGCCAGCAGCTCGGACCTGGTTTCACCCCTCCACTTT
CDR3aa: CASSSDLVSPLHF

v_gene: TRBV4-3
j_gene: TRBJ2-1
d_gene: TRBD2
abundance: .
CDR3nt: TGCGCCAGCAGCCAAGATCCACTAGCGGGGGGGGGTGAGCAGTTCTTC
CDR3aa: CASSQDPLAGGGEQFF

v_gene: TRBV7-9
j_gene: TRBJ2-5
d_gene: .
abundance: .
CDR3nt: TGTGCCAGCATCCCGGCAGGAGGGGAGACCCAGTACTTC
CDR3aa: CASIPAGGETQYF

v_gene: TRBV7-2
j_gene: TRBJ1-1
d_gene: .
abundance: .
CDR3nt: TGTGCCAGCAGCTTCCCCCCCCCAGTCGTCGGCACTGAAGCTTTCTTT
CDR3aa: CASSFPPPVVGTEAFF

v_gene: TRBV4-3
j_gene: TRBJ1-5
d_gene: .
abundance: .
CDR3nt: TGCGCCAGCAGCCAAGGGGCTGGGATATATAGCAATCAGCCCCAGCATTTT
CDR3aa: CASSQGAGIYSNQPQHF

v_gene: TRBV28
j_gene: TRBJ2-5
d_gene: .
abundance: .
CDR3nt: TGTGCCAGCAGTTACGATCGGGGCCAAGAGACCCAGTACTTC
CDR3aa: CASSYDRGQETQYF

v_gene: TRBV4-1
j_gene: TRBJ1-3
d_gene: .
abundance: few
CDR3nt: TGCGCCAGCAGCCTTCAAAACACCATATATTTT
CDR3aa: CASSLQNTIYF

v_gene: TRBV4-3
j_gene: TRBJ2-5
d_gene: TRBD1
abundance: .
CDR3nt: TGCGCCAGCAGCCAGGAACAGGGGTTTGAAGAGACCCAGTACTTC
CDR3aa: CASSQEQGFEETQYF

v_gene: TRBV2
j_gene: TRBJ1-6
d_gene: .
abundance: .
CDR3nt: TGTGCCAGCACCCCGCAGCAGGGGATTAGCTCACCCCTCCACTTT
CDR3aa: CASTPQQGISSPLHF

v_gene: TRBV6-5
j_gene: TRBJ1-2
d_gene: .
abundance: .
CDR3nt: TGTGCCAGCAGCCTTGACATAAACTATGGCTACACCTTC
CDR3aa: CASSLDINYGYTF

v_gene: TRBV5-1
j_gene: TRBJ1-2
d_gene: TRBD1
abundance: few
CDR3nt: TGCGCCAGCAGACCAGGGACAGGGGTCTATGGCTACACCTTC
CDR3aa: CASRPGTGVYGYTF

v_gene: TRBV5-1
j_gene: TRBJ1-1
d_gene: TRBD1
abundance: .
CDR3nt: TGCGCCAGCAGCCCTGTCCCGGGACAGGGAGGATTCACTGAAGCTTTCTTT
CDR3aa: CASSPVPGQGGFTEAFF

v_gene: TRBV9
j_gene: TRBJ2-1
d_gene: .
abundance: few
CDR3nt: TGTGCCAGCAGCGTAGATAGGGACAACAATGAGCAGTTCTTC
CDR3aa: CASSVDRDNNEQFF

v_gene: TRBV28
j_gene: TRBJ2-5
d_gene: .
abundance: .
CDR3nt: TGTGCCAGCAGTCCCCAGTTCGAAGAGACCCAGTACTTC
CDR3aa: CASSPQFEETQYF

v_gene: TRBV7-9
j_gene: TRBJ1-5
d_gene: .
abundance: once
CDR3nt: TGTGCCAGCAGCTTAGGGGAAGGGAATCAGCCCCAGCATTTT
CDR3aa: CASSLGEGNQPQHF

v_gene: TRBV9
j_gene: TRBJ1-5
d_gene: .
abundance: .
CDR3nt: TGTGCCAGCAGCGTAGATTCAGGGCTAGACCAGCCCCAGCATTTT
CDR3aa: CASSVDSGLDQPQHF

v_gene: TRBV6-7
j_gene: TRBJ2-1
d_gene: TRBD1
abundance: .
CDR3nt: TGTGCCAGCAGACATCAGGGGGCCACTGAGCAGTTCTTC
CDR3aa: CASRHQGATEQFF

v_gene: TRBV5-6
j_gene: TRBJ2-1
d_gene: TRBD2
abundance: .
CDR3nt: TGTGCCAGCAGCTCCCGGGGCGGGGGGACAAGTGAGCAGTTCTTC
CDR3aa: CASSSRGGGTSEQFF

v_gene: TRBV6-1
j_gene: TRBJ1-4
d_gene: .
abundance: .
CDR3nt: TGTGCCAGCAGTGGTGAAAGGAGAACTAATGAAAAACTGTTTTTT
CDR3aa: CASSGERRTNEKLFF